The clone carrying this T cell receptor (beta chain) was detected a few times. No antigen is known for it. The data are from a study of T cells in Graves' hyperthyroidism and ophthalmopathy. The V gene lost 2 bases and the J gene lost 5 bases, with 10 bases spanning the gap. Germline V CDR1 and CDR2: SGHRS, YFSETQ. The CDR3 totals 13 residues. Authors of the study amplified TCR beta CDR3 regions from RNA transcripts. The primer set for the first-round RT-PCR of the TCR CDR3 was HTBI. TCRdb re-derived calls from the multiplex PCR reads in MiXCR, one entry per CDR3 protein. The sample comprises just over 550,000 distinct CDR3 sequences, around 45% of which are singletons, and roughly 8.2% rests with the top ten. A lack of ophthalmopathy progression within 18 months defined stable Graves' hyperthyroidism. Exclusion criteria comprised uncontrolled infection, other autoimmune disease, pregnancy or lactation.

Findings of the study overall: In the blood, most expanded thyroid clonotypes above 0.001 appeared as well. In validation, the model predicted ophthalmopathy. These predictions came a median about 6.5 months before onset.

The material sequenced was peripheral blood or thyroid tissue (not recorded which). The J gene is TRBJ2-5, the V gene TRBV5-1; TRBD1 might be the D (6 bases). The TCR sequence derives from a woman under 30 with Graves' hyperthyroidism. Here the CDR3 DNA reads TGCGCCAGCAGCTTTAGGGGGACGGAGACCCAGTACTTC. It translates to CASSFRGTETQYF.